One sample yielded the 12 T cell receptor beta chains listed below, sequenced in a study of a mutant IDH1 vaccine in newly diagnosed glioma. As to time point: week 47, end of study. Every single dose of the vaccine, 300 ug of mutant IDH1 20-mer peptide, came with topical imiquimod. Using immunoSEQ multiplex PCR, the repertoire was profiled, and TCRdb retains in-frame clones only, with some absent. The sample gives around 40,000 clones, approximately 82% of which show up once; over 15% is in the top ten. Antigens of these TCRs are unknown. The sample consisted of PBMCs, taken from a glioma patient whose treatment included an IDH1 peptide vaccine. The receptors derive from a man younger than 30 with glioma. Some clones in this sample may be carry-over from other donors' samples.

The chain joins TRBV29-1 to TRBJ2-3, with TRBD2 identical over 12 bases. Germline assignment: CDR1 SQVTM and CDR2 ANQGSEA. The V and J ends lost 0 bases and 5 bases, in that order; junction bases with no gene match: 12. This CDR3 has 18 residues. The CDR3 sequence: CSVEDVNGLAGLLDTQYF. The CDR3 DNA follows: TGCAGCGTTGAAGATGTAAATGGACTAGCGGGATTATTAGATACGCAGTATTTT.

In its sample, this clone was seen once. This chain connects TRBV14 to TRBJ2-2; D ambiguous. The V end lost 4 bases, the J end lost 5 bases, and 11 bases lay between the germline ends. The length of the CDR3 is 14 residues. Germline V gene lookup returns CDR1 SGHDN and CDR2 FVKESK. The CDR3 nucleotides read TGTGCCAGCAGCCTTAATCCATGGACCGGGGAGCTGTTTTTT. Translated, it gives CASSLNPWTGELFF.

The chain carries TRBV29-1 and TRBJ1-1, with 7 bases matching TRBD1. The germline gives CDR1 SQVTM, CDR2 ANQGSEA. The CDR3 sequence is 12 residues long. V lost 6 bases and J lost 0; bases outside the gene matches: 1. The CDR3 reads CSVGQMNTEAFF. Here the CDR3 DNA reads TGCAGCGTGGGACAGATGAACACTGAAGCTTTCTTT.

The V and J genes are TRBV28 and TRBJ1-1, with a possible D match to TRBD1 (6 bases). The ends were cut back, 5 bases at V and 11 bases at J, with 15 bases in the middle. CDR1 MDHEN and CDR2 SYDVKM come from the germline V gene. The CDR3 is made up of 12 amino acids. The CDR3 DNA reads TGTGCCAGCAGTCTACAGGGACGGGGGGCTTTCTTT. Translated, it gives CASSLQGRGAFF.

This chain joins TRBV18 and TRBJ1-1, with TRBD1 identical over 7 bases. The CDR3 loop spans 16 amino acids. V trimming: 3 bases; J trimming: 1 base; junction bases outside the gene matches: 8. Germline CDR1 reads KGHSH; CDR2 reads LQKENI. This CDR3 reads CASSPGLGQPNTEAFF. The CDR3, as DNA: TGTGCCAGCTCACCGGGGTTGGGACAGCCGAACACTGAAGCTTTCTTT.

The chain combines TRBV18 with TRBJ2-5, with 10 bases lining up with TRBD2. The CDR3 sequence is 13 residues long. Trimming cost V 6 bases and J 3 bases; bases outside gene matches: 1. Germline V gene lookup returns CDR1 KGHSH and CDR2 LQKENI. In nucleotides, the CDR3 is TGTGCCAGCTCCGGACTAGCGGAAGAGACCCAGTACTTC. It yields the protein CASSGLAEETQYF.

Comments on this clone: Other DNA sequences in this sample translate to the same CDR3. The V gene is TRBV2, the J gene TRBJ2-7; D unclear. The CDR3 is 10 amino acids. Germline V CDR1 and CDR2: SNHLY, FYNNEI. V lost 3 bases, J lost 6 bases, and 3 bases lay in between. CDR3 residues: CASSEGEQYF. CDR3 coding DNA: TGTGCCAGCAGTGAGGGCGAGCAGTACTTC.

The chain links TRBV5-6 to TRBJ1-2, with TRBD1 as a possible D gene (5 bases). The CDR3 spans 13 residues. Germline lookup yields CDR1 SGHDT and CDR2 YYEEEE. V gave up 7 bases and J gave up 5 bases, with 15 bases separating them. The CDR3 sequence: CASGTGPMYGYTF. Here the CDR3 DNA reads TGTGCCAGCGGCACGGGACCGATGTATGGCTACACCTTC. The whole variable domain, filled in from reference TRBV5-6 and TRBJ1-2, reads DAGVTQSPTHLIKTRGQQVTLRCSPKSGHDTVSWYQQALGQGPQFIFQYYEEEERQRGNFPDRFSGHQFPNYSSELNVNALLLGDSALYLCASGTGPMYGYTFGSGTRLTVV.

The V call is TRBV6-5, the J call TRBJ2-7; no clear D gene. Trimming shortened V by 5 bases and J by 0 bases, and 11 bases separated the two germline ends. CDR1 is MNHEY, CDR2 SVGAGI, per germline. CDR3 size: 14 residues. DNA for the CDR3: TGTGCCAGCAGTGAGGTGGGAAGCTCCTACGAGCAGTACTTC. Protein product: CASSEVGSSYEQYF.

The chain uses TRBV27 and TRBJ2-2, with a tentative D call TRBD1 (7 bases). The CDR3 contains 18 residues. Looked up from germline, CDR1 is MNHEY and CDR2 is SMNVEV (reference sequence). V was trimmed by 2 bases and J by 4 bases, leaving 20 bases between them. CDR3 nucleotide sequence: TGTGCCAGCAGTTTAAGGGCCCCCTGGAGGGGGCTCACCGGGGAGCTGTTTTTT. It specifies CASSLRAPWRGLTGELFF.

J is TRBJ1-5 and V is TRBV19; D is unclear. Per the germline V gene, CDR1 is LNHDA and CDR2 is SQIVND (reference sequence). The germline V and J ends were trimmed by 7 bases and 0 bases, with 13 bases remaining between them. The CDR3 has 15 residues. The CDR3 loop reads CASIPDGYSNQPQHF. The CDR3 coding sequence is TGTGCCAGTATTCCGGACGGATATAGCAATCAGCCCCAGCATTTT.

The rearrangement joins TRBV6-5 to TRBJ2-7, with TRBD2 identical over 7 bases. Germline CDR1 reads MNHEY; CDR2 reads SVGAGI. The ends lost 2 bases at V and 0 bases at J; junction bases unmatched: 4. The CDR3 consists of 15 residues. This CDR3 is CASSYRASGSYEQYF. CDR3 nucleotide sequence: TGTGCCAGCAGTTACCGGGCTAGCGGCTCCTACGAGCAGTACTTC.